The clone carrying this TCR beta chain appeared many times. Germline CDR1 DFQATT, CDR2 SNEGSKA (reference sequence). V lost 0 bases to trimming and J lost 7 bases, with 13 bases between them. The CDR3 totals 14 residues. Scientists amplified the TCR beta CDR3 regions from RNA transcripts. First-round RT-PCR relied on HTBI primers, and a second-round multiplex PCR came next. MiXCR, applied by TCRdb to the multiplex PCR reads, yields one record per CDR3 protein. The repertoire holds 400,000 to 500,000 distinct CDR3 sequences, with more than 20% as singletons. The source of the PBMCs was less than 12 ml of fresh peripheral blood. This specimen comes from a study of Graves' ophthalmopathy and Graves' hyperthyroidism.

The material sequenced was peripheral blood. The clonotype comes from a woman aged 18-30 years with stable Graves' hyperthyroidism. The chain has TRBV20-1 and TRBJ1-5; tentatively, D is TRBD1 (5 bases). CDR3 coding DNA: TGCAGTGCTAGAGATAGGCAGGGAAACCAGCCCCAGCATTTT. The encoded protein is CSARDRQGNQPQHF.